These 22 T cell receptor beta chains were sequenced from one sample in a study of cytomegalovirus exposure and HLA in healthy donors. The PCR made use of 60 Vbeta and 13 Jbeta primers. Sequenced by immunoSEQ multiplex PCR; TCRdb stores in-frame clones only, minus some. In the table there are fewer than 90,000 clones, 76% of which are singletons. Sequenced sample: PBMCs. The receptors derive from a male donor in good health and CMV-seronegative.

J is TRBJ1-5 and V is TRBV28; D might be TRBD1 (5 bases). The CDR3 totals 14 residues. Looked up from germline, CDR1 is MDHEN and CDR2 is SYDVKM. Deletions cut 3 bases from V and 1 base from J, with 7 bases between. The CDR3 protein is CASSFGGSNQPQHF. The CDR3 DNA follows: TGTGCCAGCAGTTTCGGGGGAAGCAATCAGCCCCAGCATTTT.

This rearrangement joins TRBV18 to TRBJ2-2, with D possibly TRBD1 on 6 matching bases. This CDR3 is built from 14 residues. Germline V CDR1 and CDR2: KGHSH, LQKENI. V was pared by 2 bases and J by 5 bases, with 9 bases between. In DNA, the CDR3 is TGTGCCAGCTCACCAGGGGGCGCAACCGGGGAGCTGTTTTTT. It is translated as CASSPGGATGELFF.

This chain uses TRBV9 with TRBJ2-5, with 8 bases that match TRBD1. From germline, CDR1 is SGDLS and CDR2 YYNGEE. The CDR3 extends over 15 amino acids. Losses at the gene ends were 2 bases for V and 2 bases for J; bases not matched to a gene: 5. The CDR3 DNA sequence: TGTGCCAGCAGCGTCAGCGGACAGGGACAAGAGACCCAGTACTTC. This encodes CASSVSGQGQETQYF.

This clone was seen just once. This chain links TRBV28 with TRBJ1-1; 7 bases agree with TRBD1. The V and J ends lost 4 bases and 1 base, in that order; junction bases with no gene match: 9. CDR3 size: 16 residues. Germline V CDR1 and CDR2: MDHEN, SYDVKM. CDR3 sequence (DNA): TGTGCCAGCAGTTCTATACTTAGGACAGGGAACACTGAAGCTTTCTTT. This encodes CASSSILRTGNTEAFF.

The chain has TRBV6-4 and TRBJ2-1, with 10 bases identical to TRBD2. The CDR3 contains 15 residues. Germline V gene data show CDR1 as MRHNA and CDR2 as SNTAGT. V dropped 4 bases and J dropped 6; count of bases not matched to a gene: 6. The CDR3 protein is CASSVTAGGPNEQFF. The CDR3 region has the DNA TGTGCCAGCAGTGTGACAGCGGGGGGGCCCAATGAGCAGTTCTTC.

This rearrangement joins TRBV28 to TRBJ1-4; a weak D match, TRBD1 (5 bases). The CDR3 loop spans 15 amino acids. The V and J ends lost 3 bases and 3 bases respectively, with 11 bases between them. Germline V gives CDR1 MDHEN, CDR2 SYDVKM. Here the CDR3 reads CASSFQGWANEKLFF. Here the CDR3 DNA reads TGTGCCAGCAGTTTCCAGGGCTGGGCTAATGAAAAACTGTTTTTT. Full variable domain (rest looked up from reference TRBV28 and TRBJ1-4): DVKVTQSSRYLVKRTGEKVFLECVQDMDHENMFWYRQDPGLGLRLIYFSYDVKMKEKGDIPEGYSVSREKKERFSLILESASTNQTSMYLCASSFQGWANEKLFFGSGTQLSVL.

This clone was picked up one time. The genes are TRBV5-1 and TRBJ1-5; 7 bases line up with TRBD1. This CDR3 is built from 16 residues. J was trimmed by 4 bases and V by 4 bases; bases with no gene match: 11. Germline V lookup: CDR1 SGHRS, CDR2 YFSETQ. The CDR3 protein is CASSLGSGQLNQPQHF. In DNA, the CDR3 is TGCGCCAGCAGCCTGGGGTCGGGACAGTTAAATCAGCCCCAGCATTTT.

The V call is TRBV6-5, the J call TRBJ1-2; D might be TRBD1 (5 bases). CDR1 is MNHEY and CDR2 is SVGAGI in the germline V gene. The germline V and J ends were trimmed by 2 bases and 4 bases, with 11 bases remaining between them. The CDR3 has 14 amino acids. CDR3 protein: CASSYQGDRYGYTF. CDR3 DNA: TGTGCCAGCAGTTACCAGGGTGATCGCTATGGCTACACCTTC.

V is TRBV27 and J is TRBJ2-7, with TRBD1 as a possible D gene (5 bases). V lost 6 bases and J 2 bases, leaving 17 bases between the germline ends. This CDR3 has 15 amino acids. The germline V gene has CDR1 MNHEY and CDR2 SMNVEV (reference sequence). CDR3 loop: CASRQAPTATYEQYF. CDR3 nucleotide sequence: TGTGCCAGCAGACAGGCCCCCACGGCCACCTACGAGCAGTACTTC.

The CDR3 coding sequence is TGTGCCAGCAGCCGAGGACAGGGGAAAGGCTACACCTTC. Protein: CASSRGQGKGYTF. The rearrangement uses TRBV6-5 and TRBJ1-2, with TRBD1 matching over 9 bases. The CDR3 sequence is 13 residues long. Germline CDR1 and CDR2: MNHEY and SVGAGI. V shed 6 bases, J shed 8 bases, and the junction held 7 bases outside the gene matches.

This clone appeared a few times. The genes are TRBV28 and TRBJ1-2; 8 nucleotides agree with TRBD1. The V segment lost 8 bases and the J segment 6 bases; nucleotides outside the gene matches: 8. CDR1 MDHEN and CDR2 SYDVKM come from the germline V gene. The CDR3 covers 13 residues. CDR3 DNA: TGTGCCAGCGGGTCGGACAGGGCGGATGGCTACACCTTC. This codes for CASGSDRADGYTF.

Note on this clone: This same CDR3 is encoded by further DNA sequences in the sample. The chain couples TRBV9 to TRBJ1-2, with D possibly TRBD1 on 5 matching bases. The ends were cut back, 0 bases at V and 3 bases at J, with 6 bases in the middle. The CDR3 is made up of 13 amino acids. Germline V CDR1 and CDR2: SGDLS, YYNGEE. In nucleotides, the CDR3 is TGTGCCAGCAGCGTAGGGGGGGACTATGGCTACACCTTC. Its protein product is CASSVGGDYGYTF. Supplemented by reference TRBV9 and TRBJ1-2, the full variable domain reads DSGVTQTPKHLITATGQRVTLRCSPRSGDLSVYWYQQSLDQGLQFLIQYYNGEERAKGNILERFSAQQFPDLHSELNLSSLELGDSALYFCASSVGGDYGYTFGSGTRLTVV.

The rearrangement uses TRBV11-2 and TRBJ1-2; D is unresolved. Germline V gene data show CDR1 as SGHAT and CDR2 as FQNNGV. V lost 2 bases to trimming and J lost 0 bases, with 10 bases between them. This CDR3 is built from 15 residues. The CDR3 reads CASSLTAGANYGYTF. DNA of the CDR3: TGTGCCAGCAGCTTAACGGCGGGAGCTAACTATGGCTACACCTTC.

About this clone itself: The same CDR3 also results from other DNA sequences found in this sample. The chain uses TRBV19 and TRBJ2-7, with TRBD1 matching over 8 bases. Germline values: CDR1 LNHDA, CDR2 SQIVND (reference sequence). Trimming removed 3 bases from V and 4 bases from J; junction bases left unmatched: 2. The CDR3 runs 13 residues. The CDR3 nucleotides are TGTGCCAGTAGTATTGACAGGGGTTACGAGCAGTACTTC. Its protein is CASSIDRGYEQYF.

There are a few counts of this clone. V usage is TRBV6-4 and J usage is TRBJ2-3; tentative D call: TRBD2 (5 bases). CDR3 length equals 13 residues. Germline loops: CDR1 MRHNA, CDR2 SNTAGT. Trimming cost V 4 bases and J 6 bases, with 11 bases left between them. The CDR3 spells CASSVGRLDTQYF. The CDR3 bases are TGTGCCAGCAGTGTGGGGAGATTGGATACGCAGTATTTT.

This clone was seen a few times. The V gene is TRBV4-3, the J gene TRBJ2-7; no definite D call. V shed 2 bases and J shed 3 bases, with 17 bases lying between them. Per the germline V gene, CDR1 is LGHNA and CDR2 is YSLEER. The CDR3 loop spans 16 amino acids. CDR3 coding DNA: TGCGCCAGCAGCCAATTGGGCCATTCGAGACACTACGAGCAGTACTTC. Its translation: CASSQLGHSRHYEQYF.

The chain combines TRBV27 with TRBJ2-7; a weak D match, TRBD1 (5 bases). Deletions cut 3 bases from V and 1 base from J, with 7 bases between. Germline CDR1 and CDR2: MNHEY and SMNVEV (reference sequence). The CDR3 loop spans 13 amino acids. This CDR3 is CASSLGQSYEQYF. The CDR3 coding sequence is TGTGCCAGCAGTTTGGGGCAGTCCTACGAGCAGTACTTC.

The V and J genes are TRBV5-1 and TRBJ1-1; D gene unclear. This CDR3 contains 14 residues. Trimming cost V 1 base and J 3 bases, with 10 bases left between them. Per germline, CDR1 SGHRS and CDR2 YFSETQ. The CDR3: CASSLRARDTEAFF. CDR3 DNA: TGCGCCAGCAGCTTGCGGGCGCGGGACACTGAAGCTTTCTTT.

The chain links TRBV7-8 to TRBJ2-2; the D is unclear. V was pared by 1 base and J by 3 bases, with 12 bases between. There are 16 residues in the CDR3. Germline V gene data show CDR1 as SGHVS and CDR2 as FQNEAQ. The CDR3 region has the DNA TGTGCCAGCAGCTTAGTCGGGTGGCGCGACACCGGGGAGCTGTTTTTT. Protein: CASSLVGWRDTGELFF.

This chain joins TRBV28 and TRBJ2-2; 8 bases line up with TRBD1. Trimming removed 8 bases from V and 6 bases from J; junction bases left unmatched: 5. Germline lookup yields CDR1 MDHEN and CDR2 SYDVKM. The CDR3 has 13 amino acids. The CDR3, as DNA: TGTGCCAGCGGCCAGGGGGCGCCCGGGGAGCTGTTTTTT. Protein product: CASGQGAPGELFF.

The sample holds one count of this clone. The chain carries TRBV19 and TRBJ1-2; TRBD1 matches 8 bases. The CDR3 consists of 18 residues. Germline CDR1 LNHDA, CDR2 SQIVND (reference sequence). V shed 1 base, J shed 4 bases, and the junction held 14 bases outside the gene matches. CDR3: CASSIVVGQGGIVYGYTF. In nucleotides, the CDR3 is TGTGCCAGTAGTATAGTCGTTGGACAGGGAGGAATCGTCTATGGCTACACCTTC.

This chain joins TRBV29-1 and TRBJ2-5, with 11 bases aligning to TRBD2. Germline CDR1 reads SQVTM; CDR2 reads ANQGSEA. The CDR3 totals 14 residues. J was trimmed by 5 bases and V by 2 bases; bases with no gene match: 4. Here the CDR3 DNA reads TGCAGCGTTGAACTAGCGGGAGGAGGGGAGACCCAGTACTTC. This translates into CSVELAGGGETQYF.